The 20 T cell receptor beta chains below were found in one sample sequenced in a study of blood T cells in healthy people across ages. The authors ran a second PCR of roughly 6 to 11 cycles using a sample-barcoded 5' primer and a J-beta primer mix. TCRdb reprocessed the 5' RACE reads with MiXCR, giving one entry per CDR3 protein. This sample yields over 950,000 distinct CDR3 sequences, of which 35% to 45% are seen a single time; 10% to 15% belongs to the top ten. Material for sequencing was blood. These receptor sequences come from a man aged 18 to 30 in good health.

The chain combines TRBV20-1 with TRBJ2-1; 12 bases are a match to TRBD1. Germline V CDR1 and CDR2: DFQATT, SNEGSKA (reference sequence). This CDR3 has 15 residues. Losses at the gene ends were 5 bases for V and 6 bases for J; bases not matched to a gene: 8. The CDR3 sequence is CSAPSGDRGLNEQFF. The CDR3 coding sequence is TGCAGTGCTCCCAGTGGGGACAGGGGGCTCAATGAGCAGTTCTTC.

The chain joins TRBV4-3 to TRBJ2-1; D is possibly TRBD2 (5 bases). The CDR3 is 15 residues long. From germline, CDR1 is LGHNA and CDR2 YSLEER. Trimming left V 0 bases short and J 4 bases short, with 10 bases between. In DNA, the CDR3 is TGCGCCAGCAGCCAAGATACCCGGGGATACAATGAGCAGTTCTTC. It codes for CASSQDTRGYNEQFF.

This clonotype is a singleton in its sample. The chain links TRBV10-3 to TRBJ2-3; 9 bases are a match to TRBD2. J was trimmed by 1 base and V by 1 base; bases with no gene match: 0. This CDR3 contains 15 residues. The germline CDR1 and CDR2 sequences are ENHRY and SYGVKD. The CDR3 nucleotides are TGTGCCATCAGTGAGTTAGCGGGGGGCACAGATACGCAGTATTTT. This encodes CAISELAGGTDTQYF.

Remarks on this clonotype: A much larger clone differs from this one at a single base, so this may be a read error. This chain uses TRBV12-3 or TRBV12-4 with TRBJ2-3, with D perhaps matching TRBD1 (5 bases). This CDR3 contains 14 residues. The CDR3 sequence: CASSPTGITDTEYF. In DNA form, the CDR3 reads TGTGCCAGCAGTCCTACAGGAATCACAGATACGGAGTATTTT.

J is TRBJ2-1 and V is TRBV5-6; D tentatively reads TRBD1 or TRBD2 (5 bases each). Germline lookup yields CDR1 SGHDT and CDR2 YYEEEE. V was trimmed by 4 bases and J by 0 bases, leaving 11 bases between them. The CDR3 has 15 residues. Written as DNA, the CDR3 is TGTGCCAGCAGCGAGGCAGGGAGCTCCTACAATGAGCAGTTCTTC. As protein: CASSEAGSSYNEQFF.

This clonotype has more than one count but fewer than ten. A much more abundant neighbour one base away suggests this may be a read error. The CDR3 coding sequence is TGTGCCAGCAGTTTCGCAACAGGATCTAGCACAGAGACGCAGTATTTT. Translated, it gives CASSFATGSSTETQYF. This chain connects TRBV28 to TRBJ2-3, with D tentatively TRBD1 or TRBD2 (5 bases each). In germline, CDR1 is MDHEN, CDR2 SYDVKM. This CDR3 is built from 16 residues.

J is TRBJ1-2 and V is TRBV7-9; a possible D gene is TRBD1 (5 bases). V shed 1 base and J shed 6 bases, with 9 bases lying between them. This CDR3 has 13 amino acids. CDR1 and CDR2 from the germline V gene are SEHNR and FQNEAQ (reference sequence). The CDR3 DNA sequence: TGTGCCAGCAGCTTAGGGGCGGGGGATGGCTACACCTTC. Protein: CASSLGAGDGYTF.

This clonotype was observed a handful of times. The chain employs TRBV7-9 and TRBJ2-3; 7 bases line up with TRBD2. CDR1 and CDR2 (germline): SEHNR, FQNEAQ (reference sequence). The CDR3 has 16 amino acids. With V trimmed by 4 bases and J by 1 base, 8 bases remained unmatched. This CDR3 is CASSWGGNPRTDTQYF. DNA for the CDR3: TGTGCCAGCAGCTGGGGGGGGAATCCCCGCACAGATACGCAGTATTTT.

The chain combines TRBV29-1 with TRBJ2-7; weak D call: TRBD2 (5 bases). V was pared by 7 bases and J by 6 bases, with 19 bases between. The CDR3 length is 13 residues. Germline lookup yields CDR1 SQVTM and CDR2 ANQGSEA. The CDR3 DNA reads TGCAGCGCTCGTGTGAGCGGACCCTCCGAGCAGTACTTC. Protein: CSARVSGPSEQYF.

The J gene is TRBJ1-5, the V gene TRBV24-1; the D is unclear. From germline, CDR1 is KGHDR and CDR2 SFDVKD. The CDR3 is 13 residues long. V was shortened by 0 bases and J by 6 bases, with 5 bases between the two germline ends. CDR3 DNA sequence: TGTGCCACCAGTGATTTGGCCGGTCAGCCCCAGCATTTT. This codes for CATSDLAGQPQHF.

V usage is TRBV12-3 or TRBV12-4 and J usage is TRBJ2-7; 8 nucleotides agree with TRBD1. The CDR3 is made up of 14 amino acids. V dropped 6 bases and J dropped 0; count of bases not matched to a gene: 4. The CDR3 nucleotides read TGTGCCAGCAGGCCGACAGGGGCCTCCTACGAGCAGTACTTC. The encoded protein is CASRPTGASYEQYF.

This clonotype appeared many times. CDR3 amino acids: CASSLEATGVGGYTF. The CDR3, as DNA: TGTGCCAGCAGCTTAGAGGCGACAGGGGTTGGGGGCTACACCTTC. The gene calls are TRBV7-2 and TRBJ1-2, with 8 bases identical to TRBD1. The CDR3 has 15 amino acids. Germline CDR1 is SGHTA and CDR2 is FQGNSA. J gave up 8 bases and V 1 base, and 9 bases lay outside the gene matches.

This clonotype was found a few times. CDR3: CASSPGPGTGPLRTF. CDR3 sequence (DNA): TGTGCCAGCAGCCCCGGACCCGGGACAGGACCTCTGCGCACCTTC. The V and J genes are TRBV5-6 and TRBJ1-2; 8 nucleotides line up with TRBD1. The CDR3 has 15 amino acids. Germline trimming cut 4 bases from V and 13 bases from J; bases unmatched to any gene: 18. Per germline, CDR1 SGHDT and CDR2 YYEEEE.

The sample holds a few counts of this clonotype. The chain combines TRBV7-9 with TRBJ2-1; TRBD2 matches 9 bases. The CDR3 length is 16 residues. After removal of 4 bases from V and 8 bases from J, the junction contained 12 bases not matched to a gene. Germline V gene lookup returns CDR1 SEHNR and CDR2 FQNEAQ (reference sequence). DNA for the CDR3: TGTGCCAGCAGCTCGATAGCGGGGGCCCCCTTATATGAGCAGTTCTTC. It encodes CASSSIAGAPLYEQFF.

This clonotype was counted only a few times. V and J are TRBV20-1 and TRBJ2-3, with a possible D match to TRBD1 (6 bases). The germline V and J ends were trimmed by 4 bases and 0 bases, with 17 bases remaining between them. Germline V CDR1 and CDR2: DFQATT, SNEGSKA (reference sequence). CDR3 length: 16 amino acids. CDR3 nucleotides: TGCAGTGCTACAAATAGGGGGTGGGGAAGCACAGATACGCAGTATTTT. The encoded protein is CSATNRGWGSTDTQYF.

Comments on this clonotype: A much larger clone is a single base away; this may be a read error. The V and J genes are TRBV7-2 and TRBJ2-5, with a weak D call TRBD1 (5 bases). The J call may be incorrect, as the DNA end agrees better with TRBJ2-7. The CDR3 contains 17 residues. Germline CDR1 SGHTA, CDR2 FQGNSA. The CDR3 nucleotides read TGTACCAGCAGCTTAGGGCAGGGCGAAACTTACGCCTACGAGCAGTACTTC. Translated: CTSSLGQGETYAYEQYF.

The V gene is TRBV7-2, the J gene TRBJ2-5; 10 bases agree with TRBD2. CDR3 length: 15 amino acids. Germline V gene data show CDR1 as SGHTA and CDR2 as FQGNSA. V gave up 3 bases and J gave up 5 bases; unmatched junction bases: 6. In DNA form, the CDR3 reads TGTGCCAGCAGCTTCACTAGCGGGGTCGCGGAGACCCAGTACTTC. This codes for CASSFTSGVAETQYF.

The J gene is TRBJ2-3, the V gene TRBV12-3 or TRBV12-4; 8 nucleotides line up with TRBD1. The CDR3 length is 15 residues. Unmatched junction bases numbered 5, after V lost 3 bases and J lost 3 bases. The chain's CDR3 is CASSFQGAVTDTQYF. The DNA for the CDR3 is TGTGCCAGCAGTTTCCAGGGGGCTGTGACAGATACGCAGTATTTT.

The chain couples TRBV29-1 to TRBJ2-2; 9 bases line up with TRBD1. Germline-derived CDR1 and CDR2 are SQVTM and ANQGSEA. V lost 6 bases and J lost 6; bases outside the gene matches: 8. This CDR3 is built from 14 residues. The CDR3 reads CSVTGTGKPGELFF. CDR3 bases: TGCAGCGTGACCGGGACAGGGAAACCCGGGGAGCTGTTTTTT.

The rearrangement links TRBV7-2 to TRBJ2-5; a possible D gene is TRBD2 (6 bases). Germline assignment: CDR1 SGHTA and CDR2 FQGNSA. This CDR3 has 15 amino acids. V lost 5 bases to trimming and J lost 2 bases, with 15 bases between them. The CDR3 bases are TGTGCCAGCAGCCCATACGGGAGCGATCAAGAGACCCAGTACTTC. The encoded protein is CASSPYGSDQETQYF.